Shown below are 4 T cell receptor beta chains from a single sample sequenced in a study of identical twins. MiXCR, run by TCRdb on the 5' RACE reads, gives a single entry per CDR3 protein. The top ten hold approximately 12% of the sample, which has 350,000 to 500,000 distinct CDR3 sequences, about 18% seen once. The sequenced sample was naive T cells sorted from blood. Source of these receptors: a man aged 45-65 years in good health.

The table lists this clonotype with a few counts. This CDR3 is CASRNVIQGWDNEQFF. The CDR3 region has the DNA TGTGCCAGCAGGAACGTCATACAGGGATGGGACAATGAGCAGTTCTTC. The rearrangement links TRBV6-2 or TRBV6-3 to TRBJ2-1; tentatively, D is TRBD1 (6 bases). CDR1 and CDR2 from the germline V gene are MNHEY and SVGEGT. This CDR3 has 16 residues. V lost 6 bases to trimming and J lost 5 bases, with 20 bases between them.

There are a few counts of this clonotype. The chain has TRBV11-1 and TRBJ2-1, with 9 nucleotides matching TRBD2. The length of the CDR3 is 16 residues. Trimming cost V 1 base and J 8 bases; bases outside gene matches: 9. Germline CDR1 and CDR2: SGHAT and FQDESV (reference sequence). The CDR3 sequence: CASSLEFSGSRDEQFF. The CDR3 DNA reads as TGTGCCAGCAGCTTAGAGTTTAGCGGGAGTAGGGATGAGCAGTTCTTC.

The CDR3 DNA is TGCAGTGCTAGAGTTCTACGGGCAGGGGTAACTGAAGCTTTCTTT. This gives the protein CSARVLRAGVTEAFF. V and J are TRBV20-1 and TRBJ1-1; D is perhaps TRBD1 (6 bases). V shed 1 base and J shed 5 bases, with 17 bases lying between them. Germline-derived CDR1 and CDR2 are DFQATT and SNEGSKA (reference sequence). This CDR3 has 15 residues.

This clonotype was observed a few times. The CDR3 protein is CAISVSGSPGELFF. DNA of the CDR3: TGTGCCATCAGTGTCAGCGGATCTCCCGGGGAGCTGTTTTTT. The V gene is TRBV10-3, the J gene TRBJ2-2; a possible D gene is TRBD2 (5 bases). V was trimmed by 4 bases and J by 6 bases, leaving 12 bases between them. This CDR3 contains 14 residues. Germline V lookup: CDR1 ENHRY, CDR2 SYGVKD.